A few counts support the clone carrying this TCR beta chain. Its antigen is undetermined. The data stem from a study of T cell repertoires in cytomegalovirus infection. As for the study in general: Shared public TCR beta signatures pointed to both CMV infection and a matching HLA type.

CDR1 is MDHEN and CDR2 is SYDVKM in the germline V gene. Trimming took off 6 bases at V and 2 bases at J, with 10 bases between the two ends. The CDR3 contains 13 residues. Each CDR3 protein is one row after TCRdb ran MiXCR on the reads. In the table there are more than 300,000 distinct CDR3 sequences, roughly 36% of which are singletons. Study-level findings and limits: Individuals carrying CMV plus the relevant HLA were identified by cumulative frequency of public TCR beta families. Ex vivo responses were dominated by HLA-C-restricted CMV-specific TCR beta clonotypes.

This chain connects TRBV28 to TRBJ2-5; possibly TRBD1 for D (5 bases). The source is a human donor in good health (CMV status not recorded). Some clones in this sample may be carry-over from other donors' samples. The input for sequencing was cultured PBMCs, taken from culture after CMV antigen stimulation. As DNA, the CDR3 is TGTGCCAGCAGAGCAGGGTGGCAAGAGACCCAGTACTTC. Protein: CASRAGWQETQYF.